The TCR beta chain under discussion was sequenced for a study of radiation and T cells in renal cell carcinoma. Background on the study: Nephrectomy followed 15 Gy stereotactic body radiation by 4 weeks.

Trimming took off 0 bases at V and 5 bases at J, with 5 bases between the two ends. This CDR3 contains 14 residues. Germline lookup yields CDR1 PRHDT and CDR2 FYEKMQ (reference sequence). As to time point: baseline pretreatment blood. Treatment given: 15 Gy SBRT to primary tumor, nephrectomy 4 weeks later. Serial blood draws occurred at baseline and 2 and 4 weeks post-SBRT. Notes on the study in general: Top tumor clonotypes rose in blood 2 weeks post-radiation, then contracted.

Sequencing was performed with immunoSEQ multiplex PCR; in TCRdb, only in-frame clones are kept and a portion is missing. The table has approximately 140,000 clones, about 87% seen once. This clone has only a few counts. Its specificity is unknown. This clonotype was sampled from a woman aged 70-85 years with renal cell carcinoma. The chain combines TRBV13 with TRBJ1-6; D gene ambiguous. The sequencing used blood, collected from a patient whose treatment included radiotherapy and nephrectomy. CDR3 nucleotide sequence: TGTGCCAGCAGCTTAGGGTCTGATAATTCACCCCTCCACTTT. Its translation: CASSLGSDNSPLHF. Together with reference TRBV13 and TRBJ1-6, the CDR3 gives the full variable domain: AAGVIQSPRHLIKEKRETATLKCYPIPRHDTVYWYQQGPGQDPQFLISFYEKMQSDKGSIPDRFSAQQFSDYHSELNMSSLELGDSALYFCASSLGSDNSPLHFGNGTRLTVT.